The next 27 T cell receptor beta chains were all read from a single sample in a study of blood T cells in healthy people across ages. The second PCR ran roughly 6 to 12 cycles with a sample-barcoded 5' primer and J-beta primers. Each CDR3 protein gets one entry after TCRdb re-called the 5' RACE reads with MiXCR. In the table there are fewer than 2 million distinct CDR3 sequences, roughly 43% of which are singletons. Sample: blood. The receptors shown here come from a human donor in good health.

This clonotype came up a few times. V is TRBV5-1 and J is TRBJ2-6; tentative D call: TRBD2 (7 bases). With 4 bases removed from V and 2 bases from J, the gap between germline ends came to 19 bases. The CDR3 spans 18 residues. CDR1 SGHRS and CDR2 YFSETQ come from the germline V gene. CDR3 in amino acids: CASSPASGGIAGANVLTF. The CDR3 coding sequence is TGCGCCAGCAGCCCAGCCTCGGGGGGCATAGCTGGGGCCAACGTCCTGACTTTC.

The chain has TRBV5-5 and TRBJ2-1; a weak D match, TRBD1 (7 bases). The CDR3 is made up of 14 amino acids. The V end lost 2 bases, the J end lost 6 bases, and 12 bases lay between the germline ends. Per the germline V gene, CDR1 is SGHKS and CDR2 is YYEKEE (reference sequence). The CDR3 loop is CASSFQGGLNEQFF. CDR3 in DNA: TGTGCCAGCAGCTTTCAGGGGGGACTCAATGAGCAGTTCTTC.

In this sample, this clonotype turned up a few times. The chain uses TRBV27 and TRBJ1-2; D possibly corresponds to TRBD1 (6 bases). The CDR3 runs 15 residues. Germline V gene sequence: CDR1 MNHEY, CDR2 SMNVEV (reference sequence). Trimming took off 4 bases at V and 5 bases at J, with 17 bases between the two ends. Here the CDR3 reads CASSSWTAQGYGYTF. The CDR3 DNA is TGTGCCAGCAGTTCTTGGACGGCCCAGGGGTATGGCTACACCTTC.

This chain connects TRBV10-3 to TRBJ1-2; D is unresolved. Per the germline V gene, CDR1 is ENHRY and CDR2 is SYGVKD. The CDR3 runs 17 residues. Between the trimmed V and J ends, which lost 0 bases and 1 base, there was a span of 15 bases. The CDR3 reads CAISESTGGPNNYGYTF. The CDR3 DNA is TGTGCCATCAGTGAGTCGACGGGAGGACCGAATAACTATGGCTACACCTTC.

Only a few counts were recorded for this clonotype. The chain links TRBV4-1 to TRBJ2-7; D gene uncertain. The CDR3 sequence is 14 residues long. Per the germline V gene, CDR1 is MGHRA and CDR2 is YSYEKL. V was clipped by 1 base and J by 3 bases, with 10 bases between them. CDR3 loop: CASSQGLQVYEQYF. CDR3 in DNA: TGCGCCAGCAGCCAAGGGTTGCAGGTCTACGAGCAGTACTTC.

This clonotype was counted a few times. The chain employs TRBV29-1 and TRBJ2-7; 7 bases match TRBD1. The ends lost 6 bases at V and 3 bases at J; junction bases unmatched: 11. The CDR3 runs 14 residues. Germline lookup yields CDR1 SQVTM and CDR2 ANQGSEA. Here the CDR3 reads CSVADREGDYEQYF. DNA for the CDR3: TGCAGCGTAGCAGACAGGGAAGGGGACTACGAGCAGTACTTC.

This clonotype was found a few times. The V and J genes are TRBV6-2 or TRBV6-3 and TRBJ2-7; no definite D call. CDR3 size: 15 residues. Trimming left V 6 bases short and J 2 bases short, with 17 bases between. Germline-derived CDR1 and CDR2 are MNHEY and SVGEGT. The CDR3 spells CASSHPEWPPYEQYF. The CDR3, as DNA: TGTGCCAGCAGCCACCCGGAGTGGCCCCCCTACGAGCAGTACTTC.

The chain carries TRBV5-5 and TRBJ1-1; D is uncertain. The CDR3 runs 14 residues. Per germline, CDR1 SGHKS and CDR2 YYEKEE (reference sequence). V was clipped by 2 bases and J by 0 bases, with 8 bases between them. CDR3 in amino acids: CASSLITMNTEAFF. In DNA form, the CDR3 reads TGTGCCAGCAGCTTAATCACAATGAACACTGAAGCTTTCTTT.

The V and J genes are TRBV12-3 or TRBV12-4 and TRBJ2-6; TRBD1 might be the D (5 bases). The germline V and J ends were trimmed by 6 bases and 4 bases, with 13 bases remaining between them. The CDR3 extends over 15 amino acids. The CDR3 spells CASRPGITGANVLTF. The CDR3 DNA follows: TGTGCCAGCAGGCCAGGGATCACCGGGGCCAACGTCCTGACTTTC.

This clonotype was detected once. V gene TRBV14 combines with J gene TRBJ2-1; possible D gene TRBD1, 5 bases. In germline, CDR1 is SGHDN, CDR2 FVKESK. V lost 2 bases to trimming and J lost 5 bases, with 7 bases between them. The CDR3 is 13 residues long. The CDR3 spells CASSQMTDNEQFF. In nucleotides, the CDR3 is TGTGCCAGCAGCCAAATGACAGACAATGAGCAGTTCTTC.

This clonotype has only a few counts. CDR3 in DNA: TGCAGTGCGTCAGGTGGGGTGTCCTACAATGAGCAGTTCTTC. Its protein product is CSASGGVSYNEQFF. The chain has TRBV20-1 and TRBJ2-1; D is undetermined. Per the germline V gene, CDR1 is DFQATT and CDR2 is SNEGSKA (reference sequence). V was shortened by 6 bases and J by 1 base, with 13 bases between the two germline ends. CDR3 length: 14 residues.

The CDR3 nucleotides are TGTGCCATCAGTGTGGGCAGGGAAGGAGATACGCAGTATTTT. Translation: CAISVGREGDTQYF. The chain joins TRBV10-3 to TRBJ2-3; TRBD1 might be the D (5 bases). The CDR3 runs to 14 residues. Germline CDR1 ENHRY, CDR2 SYGVKD. V was pared by 4 bases and J by 5 bases, with 13 bases between.

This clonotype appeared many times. CDR3 DNA sequence: TGTGCCAGCAGTTTTAGGGATAGACCCTACGAGCAGTACTTC. It specifies CASSFRDRPYEQYF. The genes are TRBV12-3 or TRBV12-4 and TRBJ2-7; D is unresolved. Trimming shortened V by 3 bases and J by 2 bases, and 11 bases separated the two germline ends. The CDR3 is 14 amino acids.

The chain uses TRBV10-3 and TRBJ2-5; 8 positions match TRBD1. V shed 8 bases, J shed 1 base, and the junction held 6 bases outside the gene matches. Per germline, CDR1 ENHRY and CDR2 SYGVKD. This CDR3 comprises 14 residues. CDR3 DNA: TGTGCCATCGGGAAGACAGGGGCCCAAGAGACCCAGTACTTC. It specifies CAIGKTGAQETQYF.

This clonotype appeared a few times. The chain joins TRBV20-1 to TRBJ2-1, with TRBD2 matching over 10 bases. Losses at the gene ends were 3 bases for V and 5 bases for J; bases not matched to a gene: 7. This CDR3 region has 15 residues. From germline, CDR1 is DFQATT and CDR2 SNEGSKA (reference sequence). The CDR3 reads CSASPSGGANNEQFF. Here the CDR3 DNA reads TGCAGTGCTAGCCCCAGCGGGGGGGCAAACAATGAGCAGTTCTTC.

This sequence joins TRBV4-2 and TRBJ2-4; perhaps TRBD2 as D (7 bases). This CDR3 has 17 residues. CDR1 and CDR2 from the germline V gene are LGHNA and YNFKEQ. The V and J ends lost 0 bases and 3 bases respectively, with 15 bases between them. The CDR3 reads CASSQEARGPVKNIQYF. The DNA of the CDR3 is TGTGCCAGCAGCCAAGAGGCGCGGGGGCCGGTCAAAAACATTCAGTACTTC.

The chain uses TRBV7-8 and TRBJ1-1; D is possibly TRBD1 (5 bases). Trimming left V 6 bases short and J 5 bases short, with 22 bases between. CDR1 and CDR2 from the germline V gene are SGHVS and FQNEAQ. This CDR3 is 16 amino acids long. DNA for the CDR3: TGTGCCAGCAGGCCTCTCAGAGGTGCCAGGGAAACTGAAGCTTTCTTT. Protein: CASRPLRGARETEAFF.

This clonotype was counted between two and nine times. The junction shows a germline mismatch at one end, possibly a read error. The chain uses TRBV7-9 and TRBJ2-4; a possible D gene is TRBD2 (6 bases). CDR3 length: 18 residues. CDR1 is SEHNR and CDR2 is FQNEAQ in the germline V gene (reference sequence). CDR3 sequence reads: CASSLVDWRALAINIQYF. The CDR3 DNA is TGTGCCAGCAGCTTAGTCGATTGGAGGGCTTTAGCCATAAACATTCAGTACTTC.

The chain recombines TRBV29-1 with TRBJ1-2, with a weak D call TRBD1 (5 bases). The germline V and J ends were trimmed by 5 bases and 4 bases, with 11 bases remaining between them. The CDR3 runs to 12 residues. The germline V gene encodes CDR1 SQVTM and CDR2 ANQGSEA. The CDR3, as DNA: TGCAGCGTTTCTGACAGATCCTATGGCTACACCTTC. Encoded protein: CSVSDRSYGYTF. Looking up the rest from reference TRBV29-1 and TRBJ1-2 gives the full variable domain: SAVISQKPSRDICQRGTSLTIQCQVDSQVTMMFWYRQQPGQSLTLIATANQGSEATYESGFVIDKFPISRPNLTFSTLTVSNMSPEDSSIYLCSVSDRSYGYTFGSGTRLTVV.

The CDR3 spells CASSNGGPKNIQYF. As DNA, the CDR3 is TGTGCCAGCAGCAACGGCGGACCCAAAAACATTCAGTACTTC. This sequence joins TRBV21-1 and TRBJ2-4. TRBV21-1 is recorded as a pseudogene. The CDR3 spans 14 residues.

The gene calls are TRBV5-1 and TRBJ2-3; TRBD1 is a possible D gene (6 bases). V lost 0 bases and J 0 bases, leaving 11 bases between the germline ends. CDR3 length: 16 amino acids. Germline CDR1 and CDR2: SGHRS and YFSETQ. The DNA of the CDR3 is TGCGCCAGCAGCTTGGAGGGGGTGCCCAGCACAGATACGCAGTATTTT. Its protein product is CASSLEGVPSTDTQYF.

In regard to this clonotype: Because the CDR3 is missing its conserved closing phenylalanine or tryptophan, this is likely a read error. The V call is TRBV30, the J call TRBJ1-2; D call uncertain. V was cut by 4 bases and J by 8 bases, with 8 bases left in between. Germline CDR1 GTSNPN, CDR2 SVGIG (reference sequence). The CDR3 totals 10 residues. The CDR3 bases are TGTGCCTGGAAGGGTGTGGGCTACACCCTC. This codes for CAWKGVGYTL.

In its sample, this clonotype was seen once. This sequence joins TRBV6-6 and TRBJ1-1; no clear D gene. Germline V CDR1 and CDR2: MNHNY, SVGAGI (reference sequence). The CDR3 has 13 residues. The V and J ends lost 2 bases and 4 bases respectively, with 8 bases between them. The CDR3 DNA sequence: TGTGCCAGCAGTTACCAGGTCGGCACTGAAGCTTTCTTT. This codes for CASSYQVGTEAFF.

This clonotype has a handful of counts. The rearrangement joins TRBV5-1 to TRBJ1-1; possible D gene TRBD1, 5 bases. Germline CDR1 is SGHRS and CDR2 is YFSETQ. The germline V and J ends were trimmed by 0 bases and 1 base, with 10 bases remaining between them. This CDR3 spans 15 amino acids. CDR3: CASSLAGGANTEAFF. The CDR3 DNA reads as TGCGCCAGCAGCTTGGCCGGCGGGGCGAACACTGAAGCTTTCTTT. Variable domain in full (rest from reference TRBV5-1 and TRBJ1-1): KAGVTQTPRYLIKTRGQQVTLSCSPISGHRSVSWYQQTPGQGLQFLFEYFSETQRNKGNFPGRFSGRQFSNSRSEMNVSTLELGDSALYLCASSLAGGANTEAFFGQGTRLTVV.

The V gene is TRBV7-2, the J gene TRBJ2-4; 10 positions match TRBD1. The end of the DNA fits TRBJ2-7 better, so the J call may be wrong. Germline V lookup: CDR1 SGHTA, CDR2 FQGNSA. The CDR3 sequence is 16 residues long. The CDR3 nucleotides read TGTGCCAGCAGCCCCTCGACAGGGGGCGTGTTAAACGAGCAGTACGTC. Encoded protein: CASSPSTGGVLNEQYV.

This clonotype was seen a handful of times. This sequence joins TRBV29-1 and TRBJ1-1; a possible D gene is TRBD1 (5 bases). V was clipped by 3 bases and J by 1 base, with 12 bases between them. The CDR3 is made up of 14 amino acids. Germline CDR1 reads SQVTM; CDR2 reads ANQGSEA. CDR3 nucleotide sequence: TGCAGCGTTGAGGGGGGATCCTGGAACACTGAAGCTTTCTTT. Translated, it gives CSVEGGSWNTEAFF.

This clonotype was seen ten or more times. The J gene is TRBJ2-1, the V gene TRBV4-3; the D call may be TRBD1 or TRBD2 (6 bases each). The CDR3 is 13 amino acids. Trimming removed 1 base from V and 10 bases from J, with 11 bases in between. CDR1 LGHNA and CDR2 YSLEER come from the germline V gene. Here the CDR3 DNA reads TGCGCCAGCAGCCAAGTTGGGGGGCAGGAGCAGTTCTTC. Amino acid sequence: CASSQVGGQEQFF.